These 25 T cell receptor beta chains came from one sample sequenced in a study of OX40 agonist ivuxolimab in advanced cancers. Profiled with immunoSEQ multiplex PCR; TCRdb holds only in-frame clones, not every one. The sample shows 50,000 to 65,000 clones, less than 90% of them seen only once. Sequenced here: CD4+ or CD8+ T cells sorted from blood, sampled in a trial of the OX40 agonist ivuxolimab. The receptors come from an adult with an advanced solid tumor such as melanoma, head and neck, liver or kidney cancer.

The rearrangement links TRBV7-8 to TRBJ2-4, with 8 bases fitting TRBD2. CDR3 length equals 20 residues. The V segment lost 5 bases and the J segment 1 base; nucleotides outside the gene matches: 19. Germline CDR1 SGHVS, CDR2 FQNEAQ. For the CDR3, the DNA is TGTGCCAGCAGCCCATCCCGACTAGCGTTCTCGGTTTTGGCCAAAAACATTCAGTACTTC. It codes for CASSPSRLAFSVLAKNIQYF.

The V and J genes are TRBV18 and TRBJ2-4; D remains ambiguous. V was trimmed by 4 bases and J by 0 bases, leaving 7 bases between them. Germline V gene lookup returns CDR1 KGHSH and CDR2 LQKENI. The length of the CDR3 is 14 residues. The CDR3 nucleotides are TGTGCCAGCTCACTGGACGGAGCCAAAAACATTCAGTACTTC. It yields the protein CASSLDGAKNIQYF.

In nucleotides, the CDR3 is TGTGCCAGCCAGACCTCCGGGACAGGGGGAGAGAAGCAGTACTTC. Amino acid sequence: CASQTSGTGGEKQYF. The genes are TRBV28 and TRBJ2-7; 11 positions agree with TRBD1. The CDR3 loop spans 15 amino acids. CDR1 and CDR2 (germline): MDHEN, SYDVKM. With V trimmed by 8 bases and J by 8 bases, 14 bases remained unmatched.

The V and J genes are TRBV7-9 and TRBJ2-4; 8 nucleotides line up with TRBD1. Germline assignment: CDR1 SEHNR and CDR2 FQNEAQ (reference sequence). V trimming: 5 bases; J trimming: 6 bases; junction bases outside the gene matches: 3. The CDR3 sequence is 13 residues long. In DNA form, the CDR3 reads TGTGCCAGCAGCCTAGGACAGGGAAACATTCAGTACTTC. This sequence encodes CASSLGQGNIQYF.

V usage is TRBV11-2 and J usage is TRBJ2-3; no clear D gene. The CDR3 loop spans 16 amino acids. Trimming cost V 5 bases and J 0 bases, with 15 bases left between them. The V gene's germline CDR1 is SGHAT and CDR2 FQNNGV. For the CDR3, the DNA is TGTGCCAGCAGCCGAGGCCGATCGTTCAGCACAGATACGCAGTATTTT. Protein sequence: CASSRGRSFSTDTQYF. Full variable domain (rest looked up from reference TRBV11-2 and TRBJ2-3): EAGVAQSPRYKIIEKRQSVAFWCNPISGHATLYWYQQILGQGPKLLIQFQNNGVVDDSQLPKDRFSAERLKGVDSTLKIQPAKLEDSAVYLCASSRGRSFSTDTQYFGPGTRLTVL.

The rearrangement links TRBV11-2 to TRBJ1-4, with D perhaps matching TRBD1 (5 bases). Germline assignment: CDR1 SGHAT and CDR2 FQNNGV. There are 15 residues in the CDR3. With 0 bases removed from V and 8 bases from J, the gap between germline ends came to 13 bases. The CDR3 DNA follows: TGTGCCAGCAGCTTAGAAGGGGCCGGCGGAGAAAAACTGTTTTTT. Translation: CASSLEGAGGEKLFF.

The V call is TRBV5-1, the J call TRBJ2-5; unclear D gene. CDR1 and CDR2 (germline): SGHRS, YFSETQ. The CDR3 totals 13 residues. V dropped 2 bases and J dropped 3 bases, with 8 bases sitting between them. DNA for the CDR3: TGCGCCAGCAGCTTCTCCACAGAAGAGACCCAGTACTTC. It translates to CASSFSTEETQYF.

This rearrangement joins TRBV30 to TRBJ1-2; D may be TRBD1 (5 bases). The CDR3 runs to 15 residues. V was clipped by 1 base and J by 5 bases, with 17 bases between them. Per germline, CDR1 GTSNPN and CDR2 SVGIG (reference sequence). The CDR3 sequence is CAWSEFVGGIYGYTF. DNA of the CDR3: TGTGCCTGGAGTGAGTTCGTGGGGGGAATATATGGCTACACCTTC.

The chain links TRBV5-5 to TRBJ2-2; 7 bases align to TRBD1. Germline assignment: CDR1 SGHKS and CDR2 YYEKEE (reference sequence). The CDR3 loop spans 18 amino acids. After removal of 0 bases from V and 2 bases from J, the junction contained 10 bases not matched to a gene. The CDR3 nucleotides read TGTGCCAGCAGCTTGGAGATACGACAGGGATCTAACACCGGGGAGCTGTTTTTT. This encodes CASSLEIRQGSNTGELFF.

The chain links TRBV28 to TRBJ2-1, with D perhaps matching TRBD2 (5 bases). This CDR3 contains 15 residues. In germline, CDR1 is MDHEN, CDR2 SYDVKM. V shed 2 bases and J shed 4 bases, with 12 bases lying between them. The CDR3: CASSLAGVSYNEQFF. The CDR3 nucleotides read TGTGCCAGCAGTTTAGCCGGGGTTTCGTACAATGAGCAGTTCTTC.

J is TRBJ1-6 and V is TRBV5-6; D possibly corresponds to TRBD1 (5 bases). The germline CDR1 and CDR2 sequences are SGHDT and YYEEEE. The CDR3 runs to 14 residues. Trimming cost V 6 bases and J 8 bases, with 15 bases left between them. CDR3 nucleotide sequence: TGTGCCAGCACCGGGCGGAGGGGAGATTCACCCCTCCACTTT. This encodes CASTGRRGDSPLHF.

This clone was detected a few times. Relative to the germline gene, one junction end is altered; a read error may explain this. The chain employs TRBV7-7 and TRBJ1-6; D is possibly TRBD1 (5 bases). The V gene's germline CDR1 is SSHAT and CDR2 FNYEAQ (reference sequence). The CDR3 consists of 14 residues. The CDR3 spells CASSLGTDGSPLHF. The CDR3, as DNA: TGTGCTAGCAGCTTGGGGACCGACGGTTCACCCCTCCACTTT.

The chain is built from TRBV11-2 and TRBJ2-7; tentatively, D is TRBD1 (6 bases). Trimming removed 4 bases from V and 3 bases from J, with 19 bases in between. This CDR3 region has 16 residues. From germline, CDR1 is SGHAT and CDR2 FQNNGV. CDR3 in DNA: TGTGCCAGCAGCTCCGTGCCGGGACAAACCTTCTACGAGCAGTACTTC. It translates to CASSSVPGQTFYEQYF.

The V gene is TRBV5-5, the J gene TRBJ2-7; D assignment may be TRBD1 or TRBD2 (7 bases each). This CDR3 has 16 amino acids. From germline, CDR1 is SGHKS and CDR2 YYEKEE (reference sequence). V gave up 1 base and J gave up 5 bases, with 19 bases separating them. The CDR3 DNA is TGTGCCAGCAGCTTGCTCAGGGGGGGCTCCTCGGACGAGCAGTACTTC. Protein: CASSLLRGGSSDEQYF.

This rearrangement joins TRBV5-6 to TRBJ1-2, with TRBD1 matching 8 bases. Germline assignment: CDR1 SGHDT and CDR2 YYEEEE. The V gene end was trimmed by 7 bases and the J gene end by 10 bases; junction bases not matched to a gene: 6. The CDR3 is 11 amino acids. For the CDR3, the DNA is TGTGCCAGCGGACAGGGTGACGACTACACCTTC. Translation: CASGQGDDYTF.

This rearrangement joins TRBV21-1 to TRBJ1-1; the table's D call, TRBD1, has no DNA check behind it. TRBV21-1 is recorded as a pseudogene. This CDR3 has 18 amino acids. In nucleotides, the CDR3 is TGTGCCAGCAGCCCCTGGGACAGGGCGGGAGTCGCGAACACTGAAGCTTTCTTT. It is translated as CASSPWDRAGVANTEAFF.

This chain connects TRBV6-5 to TRBJ1-4, with D unresolved. Trimming took 5 bases from V and 7 from J, leaving 8 bases between them. The CDR3 has 12 amino acids. The germline gives CDR1 MNHEY, CDR2 SVGAGI. This CDR3 reads CASSEIGEKLFF. The CDR3 coding sequence is TGTGCCAGCAGTGAAATTGGTGAAAAACTGTTTTTT.

This chain uses TRBV18 with TRBJ2-1; 8 nucleotides agree with TRBD2. CDR1 KGHSH and CDR2 LQKENI come from the germline V gene. The CDR3 covers 16 residues. V trimming: 3 bases; J trimming: 1 base; junction bases outside the gene matches: 5. The CDR3 spells CASSPGGGTSYNEQFF. Written as DNA, the CDR3 is TGTGCCAGCTCACCGGGCGGGGGGACGTCCTACAATGAGCAGTTCTTC.

The J gene is TRBJ2-1, the V gene TRBV7-6; D is uncertain. Germline assignment: CDR1 SGHVS and CDR2 FNYEAQ. The V and J ends lost 2 bases and 0 bases respectively, with 8 bases between them. This CDR3 comprises 15 residues. The CDR3 sequence is CASSLQALSYNEQFF. The CDR3 nucleotides are TGTGCCAGCAGCTTACAGGCCCTCTCCTACAATGAGCAGTTCTTC.

This sequence joins TRBV30 and TRBJ1-6, with unresolved D. Per germline, CDR1 GTSNPN and CDR2 SVGIG (reference sequence). V lost 5 bases to trimming and J lost 7 bases, with 15 bases between them. The CDR3 extends over 14 amino acids. The CDR3 DNA reads as TGTGCCTGGGGCACGGGGTCCTCCAATTCACCCCTCCACTTT. It codes for CAWGTGSSNSPLHF.

This clone was recorded only once. The chain combines TRBV2 with TRBJ2-5; D is unclear. The CDR3 length is 11 residues. Germline V gene lookup returns CDR1 SNHLY and CDR2 FYNNEI. V gave up 7 bases and J gave up 5 bases, with 8 bases separating them. CDR3 loop: CASTPWETQYF. CDR3 coding DNA: TGTGCCAGCACCCCTTGGGAGACCCAGTACTTC.

The CDR3 spells CASSVHYPMAEQYF. The CDR3 nucleotides read TGCGCCAGCAGCGTGCACTACCCAATGGCCGAGCAGTACTTC. V usage is TRBV5-1 and J usage is TRBJ2-7; D gene uncertain. The germline V gene encodes CDR1 SGHRS and CDR2 YFSETQ. Trimming shortened V by 4 bases and J by 6 bases, and 17 bases separated the two germline ends. CDR3 length equals 14 residues.

This chain connects TRBV6-5 to TRBJ1-4, with 7 nucleotides matching TRBD1. The CDR3 loop spans 15 amino acids. With V trimmed by 6 bases and J by 3 bases, 7 bases remained unmatched. The germline gives CDR1 MNHEY, CDR2 SVGAGI. The CDR3: CASRTAGGPNEKLFF. The CDR3 DNA is TGTGCCAGCAGGACCGCAGGGGGGCCTAATGAAAAACTGTTTTTT.

The V call is TRBV11-3, the J call TRBJ2-3; D is uncertain. CDR1 SGHNT and CDR2 YENEEA come from the germline V gene. The CDR3 loop spans 12 amino acids. The V end lost 4 bases, the J end lost 1 base, and 3 bases lay between the germline ends. CDR3 nucleotide sequence: TGTGCCAGCAGCTCTCGCACAGATACGCAGTATTTT. Protein sequence: CASSSRTDTQYF.

This rearrangement joins TRBV6-4 to TRBJ1-1; tentative D call: TRBD1 (6 bases). The CDR3 sequence is 13 residues long. CDR1 and CDR2 (germline): MRHNA, SNTAGT. Trimming removed 6 bases from V and 5 bases from J, with 13 bases in between. The CDR3 region has the DNA TGTGCCAGCAGCGTCGAGAGGGGGACTGAAGCTTTCTTT. Protein product: CASSVERGTEAFF.